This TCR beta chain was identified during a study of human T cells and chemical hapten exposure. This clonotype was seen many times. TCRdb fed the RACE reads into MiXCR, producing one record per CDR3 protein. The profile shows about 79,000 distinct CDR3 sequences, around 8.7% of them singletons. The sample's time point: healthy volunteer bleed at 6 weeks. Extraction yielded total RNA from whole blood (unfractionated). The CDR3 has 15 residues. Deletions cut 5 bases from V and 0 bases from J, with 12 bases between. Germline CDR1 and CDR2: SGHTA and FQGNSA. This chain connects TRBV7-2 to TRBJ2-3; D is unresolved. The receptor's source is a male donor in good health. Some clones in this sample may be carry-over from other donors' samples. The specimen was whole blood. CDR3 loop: CASSQDQRSTDTQYF. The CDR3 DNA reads TGTGCCAGCAGCCAGGACCAGAGGAGCACAGATACGCAGTATTTT.